This TCR beta chain was sequenced for a study of a mutant IDH1 vaccine in newly diagnosed glioma. Overall study: Onset of vaccination occurred 4-6 weeks following radiotherapy alone, or with temozolomide cycles. A roughly 62% male, approximately 38% female split and a mean age of roughly 37 years characterized treated patients. Whole-study results and caveats: The authors found pseudoprogression apparently unrelated to changes in top peripheral T cell clonotypes. Vaccine-induced immune responses occurred in over 80% of patients.

The time point: week 11, during vaccination. Doses consisted of 300 ug of mutant IDH1 20-mer peptide each, paired with topical imiquimod. The protocol was immunoSEQ multiplex PCR, while the TCRdb copy is restricted to in-frame clones and leaves out a portion. Of tens of thousands of clones in the sample, roughly 83% were seen once. The CDR3 length is 16 residues. Germline CDR1 is MNHGY and CDR2 is SAAAGT. The ends were cut back, 5 bases at V and 2 bases at J, with 17 bases in the middle. Comment on this clone: Its antigen is not identified.

The sequenced sample was PBMCs, obtained from a glioma patient whose treatment included an IDH1 peptide vaccine. J is TRBJ2-3 and V is TRBV6-8; the D gene is possibly TRBD2 (7 bases). The clonotype comes from a woman aged 50 to 60 with glioma. For the CDR3, the DNA is TGTGCCAGCAGTCCTCGGTGGGGGGGGCACACAGATACGCAGTATTTT. It specifies CASSPRWGGHTDTQYF.